These 18 T cell receptor beta chains came from one sample sequenced in a study of cytomegalovirus exposure and HLA in healthy donors. TCRdb keeps only in-frame clones here, not all; method: immunoSEQ multiplex PCR. The sample lists 150,000 to 180,000 clones; roughly 86% were seen once. Sequenced input: PBMCs. These TCRs come from a human donor in good health.

This chain joins TRBV28 and TRBJ2-7, with D possibly TRBD2 on 6 matching bases. The germline V gene encodes CDR1 MDHEN and CDR2 SYDVKM. Trimming shortened V by 6 bases and J by 1 base, and 13 bases separated the two germline ends. CDR3 length: 14 residues. The CDR3 bases are TGTGCCAGCAGGGAACAGAGCGGGTCCTACGAGCAGTACTTC. It is translated as CASREQSGSYEQYF.

The V call is TRBV15, the J call TRBJ1-1, with D hard to call. The CDR3 runs to 16 residues. Germline CDR1 reads LNHNV; CDR2 reads YYDKDF (reference sequence). Trimming took 1 base from V and 3 from J, leaving 15 bases between them. The CDR3, as DNA: TGTGCCACCAGCAGAGGTGTCGGAGGTTTGGACACTGAAGCTTTCTTT. Translated: CATSRGVGGLDTEAFF.

This chain joins TRBV29-1 and TRBJ2-7, with a tentative D call TRBD2 (7 bases). Deletions cut 2 bases from V and 3 bases from J, with 17 bases between. This CDR3 has 15 amino acids. The germline V gene has CDR1 SQVTM and CDR2 ANQGSEA. CDR3 in DNA: TGCAGCGTTGAAAGGCAGGAGGGGGGGAGCTACGAGCAGTACTTC. It encodes CSVERQEGGSYEQYF.

This sequence joins TRBV28 and TRBJ2-5; D is perhaps TRBD1 (6 bases). Trimming stripped 0 bases from V and 1 base from J, with 9 bases between. The CDR3 spans 15 residues. CDR1 is MDHEN, CDR2 SYDVKM, per germline. CDR3 nucleotide sequence: TGTGCCAGCAGTTTATGGGACAGCCTCCAAGAGACCCAGTACTTC. This codes for CASSLWDSLQETQYF.

CDR3 sequence reads: CANKREGLTDTQYF. CDR3 DNA sequence: TGTGCCAACAAGCGGGAGGGCCTAACAGATACGCAGTATTTT. The V and J genes are TRBV6-1 and TRBJ2-3; 10 bases fit TRBD2. The CDR3 spans 14 residues. The J segment lost 3 bases and the V segment lost 10 bases, leaving 7 bases of the junction unmatched. Germline-derived CDR1 and CDR2 are MNHNS and SASEGT.

V and J are TRBV20-1 and TRBJ2-1, with D maybe TRBD1 (6 bases). The V end was cut by 3 bases, the J end by 14 bases, with 14 bases between. Germline assignment: CDR1 DFQATT and CDR2 SNEGSKA (reference sequence). The CDR3 is 11 residues long. CDR3 sequence (DNA): TGCAGTGCTAGTTGGGGGCCCGAGGAGTTCTTC. The encoded protein is CSASWGPEEFF.

The chain joins TRBV30 to TRBJ1-4; 9 positions match TRBD1. V trimming: 5 bases; J trimming: 8 bases; junction bases outside the gene matches: 3. Germline V gives CDR1 GTSNPN, CDR2 SVGIG (reference sequence). The CDR3 totals 12 residues. CDR3 amino acids: CAWGDRDEKLFF. As DNA, the CDR3 is TGTGCCTGGGGGGACAGGGACGAAAAACTGTTTTTT.

The rearrangement links TRBV7-8 to TRBJ1-5; maybe TRBD1 (5 bases). Deletions cut 1 base from V and 1 base from J, with 8 bases between. CDR3 length: 15 amino acids. The germline CDR1 and CDR2 sequences are SGHVS and FQNEAQ. Here the CDR3 reads CASSLGQPSNQPQHF. In DNA form, the CDR3 reads TGTGCCAGCAGCTTAGGACAGCCGAGCAATCAGCCCCAGCATTTT.

The chain combines TRBV6-1 with TRBJ1-3, with D perhaps TRBD1 (6 bases). CDR1 MNHNS and CDR2 SASEGT come from the germline V gene. Trimming removed 8 bases from V and 0 bases from J, with 14 bases in between. This CDR3 region has 15 residues. The CDR3 nucleotides are TGTGCCAGCGATTACAGGGTGAACTCTGGAAACACCATATATTTT. Translating gives CASDYRVNSGNTIYF.

J is TRBJ1-1 and V is TRBV7-9; D ambiguous. The germline V gene has CDR1 SEHNR and CDR2 FQNEAQ (reference sequence). The CDR3 has 10 residues. Trimming took off 5 bases at V and 4 bases at J, with 2 bases between the two ends. CDR3 nucleotide sequence: TGTGCCAGCAGCCGCACTGAAGCTTTCTTT. It is translated as CASSRTEAFF.

The V gene is TRBV9, the J gene TRBJ1-5, with 8 bases aligning to TRBD1. The CDR3 totals 13 residues. CDR1 is SGDLS, CDR2 YYNGEE, per germline. J was trimmed by 9 bases and V by 3 bases; bases with no gene match: 5. CDR3 nucleotides: TGTGCCAGCAGCGCCCAGGGGGCCGGGCCCCAGCATTTT. Translation gives CASSAQGAGPQHF.

The rearrangement links TRBV5-1 to TRBJ2-6; TRBD1 is a possible D gene (6 bases). The CDR3 covers 18 residues. V was pared by 2 bases and J by 0 bases, with 15 bases between. The germline gives CDR1 SGHRS, CDR2 YFSETQ. Here the CDR3 reads CASSFFGTTLSGANVLTF. The CDR3 DNA sequence: TGCGCCAGCAGCTTTTTCGGGACAACCCTCTCTGGGGCCAACGTCCTGACTTTC.

CDR3 DNA: TGTGCCAGCAGCCCCTTCGGTTACTCCTACAATGAGCAGTTCTTC. Its protein is CASSPFGYSYNEQFF. This rearrangement joins TRBV9 to TRBJ2-1; D is unclear. The CDR3 consists of 15 residues. Germline loops: CDR1 SGDLS, CDR2 YYNGEE. Trimming removed 4 bases at V and 0 bases at J, with 11 bases between.

This chain joins TRBV29-1 and TRBJ2-3; TRBD1 aligns across 7 bases. The CDR3 contains 13 residues. Losses at the gene ends were 3 bases for V and 2 bases for J; bases not matched to a gene: 2. The germline V gene encodes CDR1 SQVTM and CDR2 ANQGSEA. The CDR3 DNA reads TGCAGCGTTGAGGGACAGCTCACAGATACGCAGTATTTT. The encoded protein is CSVEGQLTDTQYF.

This chain uses TRBV5-1 with TRBJ2-5; 9 bases are a match to TRBD1. The CDR3 is 14 residues long. The J segment lost 4 bases and the V segment lost 4 bases, leaving 5 bases of the junction unmatched. Germline lookup yields CDR1 SGHRS and CDR2 YFSETQ. The CDR3 nucleotides read TGCGCCAGCAGCCTCCGGGGACAGGGAGAGACCCAGTACTTC. Protein product: CASSLRGQGETQYF.

The CDR3 DNA follows: TGTGCCAGCAGCGTAGGCGGGAGCCTGATAAATGAGCAGTTCTTC. Translated, it gives CASSVGGSLINEQFF. This chain links TRBV9 with TRBJ2-1, with 7 positions matching TRBD2. Germline V gene sequence: CDR1 SGDLS, CDR2 YYNGEE. The CDR3 is 15 residues long. Trimming cost V 0 bases and J 7 bases; bases outside gene matches: 7.

This clone has a handful of counts. The chain employs TRBV23-1 and TRBJ1-1; D not certain. TRBV23-1 counts as an open reading frame of uncertain function. Trimming cost V 11 bases and J 1 base, with 8 bases left between them. The length of the CDR3 is 11 residues. CDR3: CAEEANTEAFF. In DNA, the CDR3 is TGCGCCGAGGAGGCGAACACTGAAGCTTTCTTT.

The DNA of the CDR3 is TGTGCCAGCAAGGGACAGGGAAAGGGAATCAACTATGGCTACACCTTC. Its translation is CASKGQGKGINYGYTF. This sequence joins TRBV2 and TRBJ1-2, with 9 bases that match TRBD1. The trim removed 7 bases at V and 2 bases at J, leaving 11 bases unmatched. Germline V gene sequence: CDR1 SNHLY, CDR2 FYNNEI. The CDR3 contains 16 residues.